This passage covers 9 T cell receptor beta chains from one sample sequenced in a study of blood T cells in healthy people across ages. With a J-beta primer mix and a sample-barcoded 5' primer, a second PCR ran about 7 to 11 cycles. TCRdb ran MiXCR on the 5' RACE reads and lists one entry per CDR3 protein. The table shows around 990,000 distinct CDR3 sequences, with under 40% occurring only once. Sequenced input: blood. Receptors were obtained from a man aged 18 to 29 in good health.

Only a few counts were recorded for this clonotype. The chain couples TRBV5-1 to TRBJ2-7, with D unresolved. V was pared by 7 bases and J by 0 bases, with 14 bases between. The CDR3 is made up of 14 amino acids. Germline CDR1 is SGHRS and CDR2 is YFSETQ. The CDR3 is CASEPGVNSYEQYF. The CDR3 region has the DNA TGCGCCAGCGAACCCGGAGTTAACTCCTACGAGCAGTACTTC.

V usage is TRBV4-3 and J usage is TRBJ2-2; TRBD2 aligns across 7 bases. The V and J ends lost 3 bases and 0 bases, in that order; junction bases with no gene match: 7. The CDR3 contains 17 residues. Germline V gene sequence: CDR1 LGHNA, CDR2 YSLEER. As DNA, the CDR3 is TGCGCCAGCAGCCACCCCTCCGGGGGGACGAACACCGGGGAGCTGTTTTTT. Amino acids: CASSHPSGGTNTGELFF.

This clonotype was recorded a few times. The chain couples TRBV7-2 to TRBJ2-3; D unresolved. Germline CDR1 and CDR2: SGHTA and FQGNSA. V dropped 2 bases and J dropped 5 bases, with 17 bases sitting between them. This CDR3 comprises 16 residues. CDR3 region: CASSLRRPEPKDTQYF. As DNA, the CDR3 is TGTGCCAGCAGCTTACGACGGCCGGAGCCGAAAGATACGCAGTATTTT.

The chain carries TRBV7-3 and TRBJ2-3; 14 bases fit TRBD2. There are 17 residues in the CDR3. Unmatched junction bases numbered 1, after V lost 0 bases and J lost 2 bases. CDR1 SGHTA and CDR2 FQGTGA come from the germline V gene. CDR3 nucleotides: TGTGCCAGCAGCTTAACGGGACTAGCGGGGGTCACAGATACGCAGTATTTT. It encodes CASSLTGLAGVTDTQYF.

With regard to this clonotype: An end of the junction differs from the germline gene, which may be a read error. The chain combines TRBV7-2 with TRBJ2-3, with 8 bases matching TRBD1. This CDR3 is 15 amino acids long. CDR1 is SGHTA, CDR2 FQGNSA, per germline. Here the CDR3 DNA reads TGTGCCAGCAGCCTCCGGGACAGGACCACAGATACGCGGTATTTT. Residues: CASSLRDRTTDTRYF.

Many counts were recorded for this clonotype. The CDR3 DNA is TGCGCCAGCAGCTTGGAACTGTCTAAGGAATCGCAGTATTTT. Amino acid sequence: CASSLELSKESQYF. This rearrangement joins TRBV5-1 to TRBJ2-3; D is unresolved. V lost 0 bases, J lost 10 bases, and 15 bases lay in between. The length of the CDR3 is 14 residues. CDR1 SGHRS and CDR2 YFSETQ come from the germline V gene.

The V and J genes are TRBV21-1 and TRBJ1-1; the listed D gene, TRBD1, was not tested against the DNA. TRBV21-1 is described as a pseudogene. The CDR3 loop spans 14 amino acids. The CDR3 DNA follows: TGTGCGCAGCTCTCGAGGTCAGGGTACACTGAAGCTTTCTTT. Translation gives CAQLSRSGYTEAFF.

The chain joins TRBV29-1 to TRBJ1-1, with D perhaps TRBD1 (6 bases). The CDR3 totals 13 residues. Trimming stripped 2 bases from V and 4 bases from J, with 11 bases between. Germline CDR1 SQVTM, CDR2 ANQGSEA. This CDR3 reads CSVEPTGRTEAFF. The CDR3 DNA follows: TGCAGCGTTGAACCGACAGGCCGCACTGAAGCTTTCTTT.

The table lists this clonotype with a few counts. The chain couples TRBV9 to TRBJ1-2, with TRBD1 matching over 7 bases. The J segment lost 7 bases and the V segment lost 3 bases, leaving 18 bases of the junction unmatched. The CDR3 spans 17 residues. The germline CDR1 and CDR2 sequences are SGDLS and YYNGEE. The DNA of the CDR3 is TGTGCCAGCAGCGACGACAGTCGGTACAGGGGATATCTTGGCTACACCTTC. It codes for CASSDDSRYRGYLGYTF. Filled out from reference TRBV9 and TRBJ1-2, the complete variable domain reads DSGVTQTPKHLITATGQRVTLRCSPRSGDLSVYWYQQSLDQGLQFLIQYYNGEERAKGNILERFSAQQFPDLHSELNLSSLELGDSALYFCASSDDSRYRGYLGYTFGSGTRLTVV.